These 15 T cell receptor beta chains came from one sample sequenced in a study of blood T cell repertoires in COVID-19. TCRdb's table, derived via immunoSEQ multiplex PCR, lists solely in-frame clones and lacks some. The sample contains about 180,000 clones, about nine tenths of which appear only once. The sequenced sample was peripheral blood. The receptors come from a woman aged 30 to 39 with acute or convalescent COVID-19.

The rearrangement joins TRBV29-1 to TRBJ2-2, with TRBD2 matching over 9 bases. V trimming: 6 bases; J trimming: 4 bases; junction bases outside the gene matches: 6. This CDR3 is 14 amino acids long. From germline, CDR1 is SQVTM and CDR2 ANQGSEA. The CDR3 coding sequence is TGCAGCGTCCCAGCGGGAGGAAGCACCGGGGAGCTGTTTTTT. The encoded protein is CSVPAGGSTGELFF.

The chain has TRBV15 and TRBJ1-1, with D unclear. V lost 1 base and J 0 bases, leaving 9 bases between the germline ends. CDR3 length: 15 residues. Germline-derived CDR1 and CDR2 are LNHNV and YYDKDF (reference sequence). CDR3 region: CATSRVKLMNTEAFF. DNA for the CDR3: TGTGCCACCAGCAGAGTAAAGCTAATGAACACTGAAGCTTTCTTT.

The rearrangement uses TRBV24-1 and TRBJ1-5; 9 bases are a match to TRBD1. From germline, CDR1 is KGHDR and CDR2 SFDVKD. After removal of 9 bases from V and 6 bases from J, the junction contained 2 bases not matched to a gene. The CDR3 consists of 12 residues. CDR3 in DNA: TGTGCCACCGGACAGGGGAGTCAGCCCCAGCATTTT. Protein product: CATGQGSQPQHF.

The V and J genes are TRBV2 and TRBJ1-2; D uncertain. Germline V lookup: CDR1 SNHLY, CDR2 FYNNEI. Trimming shortened V by 3 bases and J by 1 base, and 12 bases separated the two germline ends. The CDR3 is 15 residues long. The CDR3: CASSERKGGNYGYTF. CDR3 in DNA: TGTGCCAGCAGTGAGAGAAAGGGAGGTAACTATGGCTACACCTTC.

The V gene is TRBV28, the J gene TRBJ1-4, with TRBD1 as a possible D gene (5 bases). Germline V lookup: CDR1 MDHEN, CDR2 SYDVKM. The V end lost 5 bases, the J end lost 5 bases, and 9 bases lay between the germline ends. CDR3 size: 13 residues. In DNA, the CDR3 is TGTGCCAGCAGTGGGGGGGGAAATGAAAAACTGTTTTTT. Protein sequence: CASSGGGNEKLFF. Complete variable domain (other parts from reference TRBV28 and TRBJ1-4): DVKVTQSSRYLVKRTGEKVFLECVQDMDHENMFWYRQDPGLGLRLIYFSYDVKMKEKGDIPEGYSVSREKKERFSLILESASTNQTSMYLCASSGGGNEKLFFGSGTQLSVL.

This chain connects TRBV28 to TRBJ1-2; possible D gene TRBD1, 6 bases. In germline, CDR1 is MDHEN, CDR2 SYDVKM. CDR3 size: 12 residues. V was trimmed by 2 bases and J by 10 bases, leaving 11 bases between them. DNA for the CDR3: TGTGCCAGCAGTTTACCCTCAGGGGTCTACACCTTC. Translated, it gives CASSLPSGVYTF.

V usage is TRBV3-1 (or the pseudogene TRBV3-2) and J usage is TRBJ1-6, with D tentatively TRBD1 (6 bases). The CDR3 length is 13 residues. Trimming shortened V by 9 bases and J by 7 bases, and 13 bases separated the two germline ends. Germline-derived CDR1 and CDR2 are LGHDT and YNNKEL (reference sequence). The CDR3 sequence: CASMDSHNSPLHF. In DNA, the CDR3 is TGTGCCAGTATGGACAGCCACAATTCACCCCTCCACTTT.

The rearrangement uses TRBV11-2 and TRBJ1-5, with 7 bases lining up with TRBD1. The CDR3 has 13 amino acids. The V and J ends lost 5 bases and 2 bases, in that order; junction bases with no gene match: 0. In germline, CDR1 is SGHAT, CDR2 FQNNGV. The CDR3 sequence: CASSQGGNQPQHF. CDR3 bases: TGTGCCAGCAGCCAGGGGGGCAATCAGCCCCAGCATTTT. The entire variable domain, with the rest obtained from reference TRBV11-2 and TRBJ1-5, is as follows: EAGVAQSPRYKIIEKRQSVAFWCNPISGHATLYWYQQILGQGPKLLIQFQNNGVVDDSQLPKDRFSAERLKGVDSTLKIQPAKLEDSAVYLCASSQGGNQPQHFGDGTRLSIL.

Worth noting for this clone: The same CDR3 arises from other DNA sequences in this sample as well. The chain recombines TRBV2 with TRBJ2-7; D is ambiguous. The CDR3 sequence is 12 residues long. Trimming took 2 bases from V and 3 from J, leaving 5 bases between them. Germline lookup yields CDR1 SNHLY and CDR2 FYNNEI. The chain's CDR3 is CASSETRYEQYF. CDR3 in DNA: TGTGCCAGCAGTGAAACTCGCTACGAGCAGTACTTC.

The V call is TRBV28, the J call TRBJ1-2, with TRBD1 as a possible D gene (5 bases). With 3 bases removed from V and 4 bases from J, the gap between germline ends came to 9 bases. The germline V gene has CDR1 MDHEN and CDR2 SYDVKM. The CDR3 contains 13 residues. The CDR3 DNA reads TGTGCCAGCAGTTTCCAGGGCGGCTATGGCTACACCTTC. Amino acid sequence: CASSFQGGYGYTF.

The chain has TRBV5-1 and TRBJ1-2; 9 bases fit TRBD1. CDR1 and CDR2 from the germline V gene are SGHRS and YFSETQ. This CDR3 region has 16 residues. The V and J ends lost 2 bases and 6 bases, in that order; junction bases with no gene match: 11. CDR3 region: CASSFGGTGGRDGYTF. Written as DNA, the CDR3 is TGCGCCAGCAGCTTTGGTGGCACAGGGGGCAGGGATGGCTACACCTTC. The full variable domain, with the rest looked up from reference TRBV5-1 and TRBJ1-2, is KAGVTQTPRYLIKTRGQQVTLSCSPISGHRSVSWYQQTPGQGLQFLFEYFSETQRNKGNFPGRFSGRQFSNSRSEMNVSTLELGDSALYLCASSFGGTGGRDGYTFGSGTRLTVV.

This chain uses TRBV27 with TRBJ1-4; TRBD1 is a possible D gene (5 bases). Trimming took off 8 bases at V and 0 bases at J, with 13 bases between the two ends. This CDR3 has 15 amino acids. CDR1 and CDR2 (germline): MNHEY, SMNVEV (reference sequence). The CDR3 nucleotides read TGTGCCAGCGGCCCCCGGGGGGCAACTAATGAAAAACTGTTTTTT. As protein: CASGPRGATNEKLFF.

This chain uses TRBV28 with TRBJ2-1, with 7 bases lining up with TRBD2. This CDR3 has 13 amino acids. J lost 2 bases, V lost 7 bases, and 2 bases had no gene match. Germline lookup yields CDR1 MDHEN and CDR2 SYDVKM. The CDR3 DNA is TGTGCCAGCAAACGGGGGGCCTACAATGAGCAGTTCTTC. Residues: CASKRGAYNEQFF.

This chain uses TRBV7-8 with TRBJ1-4; TRBD1 matches 7 bases. V was pared by 3 bases and J by 3 bases, with 4 bases of the junction left unmatched. The CDR3 loop spans 15 amino acids. Germline V gene lookup returns CDR1 SGHVS and CDR2 FQNEAQ. The CDR3, as DNA: TGTGCCAGCAGCTTCGACAGGGTGGCTAATGAAAAACTGTTTTTT. It is translated as CASSFDRVANEKLFF.

The chain links TRBV19 to TRBJ2-7, with a possible D match to TRBD2 (6 bases). The CDR3 runs to 14 residues. V gave up 5 bases and J gave up 2 bases, with 13 bases separating them. Germline CDR1 LNHDA, CDR2 SQIVND (reference sequence). The DNA of the CDR3 is TGTGCCAGTAGTCCTAACCGGGGGACCTACGAGCAGTACTTC. This gives the protein CASSPNRGTYEQYF.